The present T cell receptor beta chain was sequenced within a study of blood T cells in healthy people across ages. Study observations and caveats: Long-lived donors carried more naive CD4+ cells and greater diversity than aged donors.

Trimming stripped 2 bases from V and 0 bases from J, with 10 bases between. Germline values: CDR1 SGHNT, CDR2 YENEEA. This CDR3 has 15 residues. A second PCR of roughly 7 to 11 cycles used a sample-barcoded 5' primer and a J-beta primer mix. Each cDNA molecule was tagged by a template-switch adaptor with 12 random nucleotides. TCRdb passed the 5' RACE reads through MiXCR, listing each CDR3 protein once. The table records under 1,000,000 distinct CDR3 sequences, around 50% of them present only once. In the case of this clonotype: Its antigen is still unknown.

The clonotype was recovered from a man at least 80 years old in good health. The V call is TRBV11-3, the J call TRBJ2-5; D is unresolved. Material for sequencing was blood. This CDR3 reads CASSLRSIYQETQYF. The DNA for the CDR3 is TGTGCCAGCAGCTTACGGTCTATCTACCAAGAGACCCAGTACTTC.